A selection of T cell receptor beta chains follows, all from one sample in a study of blood T cell repertoires in COVID-19. The repertoire was sequenced with immunoSEQ multiplex PCR; TCRdb's copy has only in-frame clones and lacks some. The data hold around 400,000 clones, with around 83% observed a single time. Sequenced: PBMCs or T cells enriched from blood (not recorded which). The receptors originated from a woman between 50 and 59 years old who had recovered from COVID-19. CDR3s leave out the opening cysteine and the closing phenylalanine or tryptophan. D genes are given only for firm matches.

d_call	v_call	j_call	cdr3_aa
TRBD1	TRBV19	TRBJ1-5	ASSIWGTGDQPQH
TRBD1	TRBV5-5	TRBJ2-2	ASSLATGAWAGELF
-	TRBV6-5	TRBJ1-1	ASSSPGVPPEAF
-	TRBV3-1/TRBV3-2	TRBJ2-3	ASSQELGYPPTG
-	TRBV7-3	TRBJ1-4	ASSRRGGGNEKLF
-	TRBV5-5	TRBJ1-6	ASSPVPGLRAGSSPLH
-	TRBV7-9	TRBJ2-7	ASSLDPGYEQY
TRBD1	TRBV7-8	TRBJ1-2	ASSPHTGGAAVTYGYT
TRBD2	TRBV11-3	TRBJ2-1	ASSLSSGGAGEQF
-	TRBV20-1	TRBJ2-3	SASFADSTDTQY
-	TRBV7-2	TRBJ1-4	ASSPESFSNEKLF
-	TRBV30	TRBJ2-7	AWSSGYEQY
-	TRBV7-2	TRBJ2-7	ASSSARGRSGEQY
TRBD1	TRBV28	TRBJ1-2	ASSLGDRGHGYT
TRBD1	TRBV7-2	TRBJ1-4	ASSPGTAEKLF
TRBD1	TRBV27	TRBJ1-2	ASSLKGAGYGYT
TRBD2	TRBV7-8	TRBJ2-2	ASSWEGLAGPGELF
-	TRBV6-2/TRBV6-3	TRBJ2-7	ASSYSQGTYEQY
-	TRBV6-5	TRBJ2-3	ASRIWTATDTQY
TRBD2	TRBV19	TRBJ2-1	ASSTRTSGLYNEQF
-	TRBV11-2	TRBJ2-7	ASSLGIWPVINYEQY
TRBD1	TRBV19	TRBJ1-2	ASSITGGSDGYT
TRBD1	TRBV28	TRBJ1-1	ASIRYGGQGVTEAF
TRBD2	TRBV4-1	TRBJ2-2	ASSPQPGTSESTGELF
-	TRBV11-3	TRBJ1-2	ASSLQGYGYT
TRBD1	TRBV7-9	TRBJ2-7	ASSSDRGYEQY
TRBD1	TRBV5-5	TRBJ2-3	ASSALEGALTDTQY
TRBD2	TRBV5-6	TRBJ2-7	ASSLPAGRGSYEQY
-	TRBV28	TRBJ1-2	ASSPLRSGGPDYGYT
-	TRBV5-1	TRBJ1-2	ASSLDGGHSYGYT
-	TRBV6-5	TRBJ1-1	ASSPGWTEAF
TRBD1	TRBV5-1	TRBJ2-1	ASRPDRGLYNEQF
-	TRBV12-3/TRBV12-4	TRBJ1-2	ASSLGTNYGYT
-	TRBV7-2	TRBJ2-1	ASSLHSGGNEQF
-	TRBV30	TRBJ1-5	AWGAQDSNQPQH
TRBD1	TRBV6-2/TRBV6-3	TRBJ1-1	ASSWTGGGAF
TRBD1	TRBV7-9	TRBJ2-2	ASSTPGQGNTGELF
-	TRBV27	TRBJ2-1	ATTGSAYNEQF
TRBD2	TRBV7-6	TRBJ2-1	ASSLGGASGTSEQF
TRBD1	TRBV7-2	TRBJ1-1	ASSLTGFDEAF
-	TRBV6-5	TRBJ2-5	ASRSPETQY
TRBD1	TRBV10-3	TRBJ1-2	AISGSGGSGYT
TRBD1	TRBV5-1	TRBJ2-3	ASSLTYRDRVSTDTQY
TRBD1	TRBV4-1	TRBJ2-1	ASSPTRQGHEQF
-	TRBV4-1	TRBJ1-6	ASSQRGTYNSPLH
TRBD1	TRBV6-2/TRBV6-3	TRBJ1-1	ASSSPSLGQAEAF
-	TRBV6-5	TRBJ2-5	ASSYSGRETQY
TRBD1	TRBV5-1	TRBJ1-2	ASSHSGTGYGYT
-	TRBV19	TRBJ2-7	ASSGVDQNYEQY
-	TRBV6-1	TRBJ1-2	ASSEWPSVNYGYT
-	TRBV6-5	TRBJ1-1	ASRPGRNTEAF
-	TRBV12-3/TRBV12-4	TRBJ1-2	ASSPGPISYT
-	TRBV28	TRBJ1-2	ASSQYGYT
TRBD2	TRBV13	TRBJ2-5	ASSARTSLQETQY
-	TRBV30	TRBJ1-2	AWSVVPAYT
TRBD2	TRBV19	TRBJ2-5	ASSKGLAGKETQY
-	TRBV4-3	TRBJ1-4	ASSQDFRVFNEKLF
-	TRBV11-2	TRBJ2-1	ASSFASDEQF
TRBD1	TRBV7-8	TRBJ2-7	ASSFRTGVSYEQY